This entry lists 6 T cell receptor beta chains sequenced from one sample in a study of cytomegalovirus exposure and HLA in healthy donors. PCR was performed using 60 Vbeta and 13 Jbeta primers. TCRdb's table, derived via immunoSEQ multiplex PCR, lists solely in-frame clones and lacks some. The top ten clones hold around 4.2% of a sample with around 85,000 clones, 70% to 75% of them seen once. What was sequenced was PBMCs. The receptors were sampled from a man aged 60 to 75 in good health and CMV-seronegative.

About this clone itself: Other nucleotide sequences from this sample produce the same CDR3. V gene TRBV7-2 combines with J gene TRBJ1-1, with TRBD1 matching over 7 bases. Trimming at V came to 5 bases and at J to 2 bases, leaving 5 bases not matched to a gene. This CDR3 region has 14 residues. Germline values: CDR1 SGHTA, CDR2 FQGNSA. CDR3 region: CASSRGQANTEAFF. As DNA, the CDR3 is TGTGCCAGCAGCCGTGGACAGGCCAACACTGAAGCTTTCTTT.

The chain has TRBV7-3 and TRBJ2-7; 7 positions agree with TRBD2. This CDR3 has 14 residues. Germline CDR1 and CDR2: SGHTA and FQGTGA. The trim removed 3 bases at V and 5 bases at J, leaving 7 bases unmatched. The DNA of the CDR3 is TGTGCCAGCAGCTTGGGCGGGGGAGGCGACGAGCAGTACTTC. As protein: CASSLGGGGDEQYF.

The rearrangement joins TRBV15 to TRBJ1-1; 10 bases are shared with TRBD1. With V trimmed by 1 base and J by 0 bases, 11 bases remained unmatched. There are 19 residues in the CDR3. Germline V gene lookup returns CDR1 LNHNV and CDR2 YYDKDF (reference sequence). CDR3 loop: CATSRGGATGGGVNTEAFF. In nucleotides, the CDR3 is TGTGCCACCAGCAGAGGGGGGGCGACAGGGGGCGGAGTGAACACTGAAGCTTTCTTT.

The rearrangement joins TRBV27 to TRBJ2-5, with TRBD2 matching 10 bases. CDR1 is MNHEY, CDR2 SMNVEV, per germline (reference sequence). There are 14 residues in the CDR3. The V and J ends lost 5 bases and 7 bases, in that order; junction bases with no gene match: 7. The CDR3 region is CASSPGLAVTTQYF. The CDR3 DNA is TGTGCCAGCAGTCCCGGACTAGCGGTTACGACCCAGTACTTC.

This chain links TRBV6-1 with TRBJ1-1; D unclear. With 6 bases removed from V and 7 bases from J, the gap between germline ends came to 9 bases. The CDR3 loop spans 11 amino acids. CDR1 and CDR2 (germline): MNHNS, SASEGT. The CDR3 DNA is TGTGCCAGCAGGAGAGATTATGAAGCTTTCTTT. The encoded protein is CASRRDYEAFF.

With regard to this clone: A junction boundary mismatches the germline segment, possibly from a read error. This rearrangement joins TRBV6-1 to TRBJ1-2, with D uncertain. The CDR3 runs 15 residues. Germline V gene lookup returns CDR1 MNHNS and CDR2 SASEGT. The chain's CDR3 is CASHSPPPGSYGYAF. The CDR3, as DNA: TGTGCCAGTCATTCCCCTCCACCGGGTTCCTATGGCTACGCCTTC.